This T cell receptor beta chain was profiled in a study of T cells after yellow fever vaccination. Study at large: Fractions with few cells were prepared using SMART-Seq v4 Ultra Low Input.

Study-wide results and caveats: Abundant clonotypes from the bulk population could contaminate FACS-sorted repertoires. Post-booster repertoires contained most primary-vaccination clones again (about 95% CD4, about 90% CD8). The secondary response peaked faster, at day 5 versus 15, but was weaker.

One entry per CDR3 protein results from TCRdb running MiXCR on the 5' RACE reads. The data show hundreds of thousands of distinct CDR3 sequences, approximately 18% seen once. With respect to this clonotype: The antigen remains unidentified.

The CDR3 runs to 12 residues. Trimming stripped 6 bases from V and 12 bases from J, with 15 bases between. Per the germline V gene, CDR1 is SGHVS and CDR2 is FQNEAQ. This sequence originates from a man younger than 35 who received the YFV17D yellow fever vaccine. The source material was PBMCs, sampled before the yellow fever booster vaccination. The genes are TRBV7-8 and TRBJ2-1, with a possible D match to TRBD1 (5 bases). In DNA form, the CDR3 reads TGTGCCAGCAGGGACACATCACGGCGGCAGTTCTTC. Translated, it gives CASRDTSRRQFF.